A single sample gave rise to the 28 T cell receptor beta chains below, sequenced in a study of T-cell memory formation after mild COVID-19. Using its own MiXCR run on the 5' RACE reads, TCRdb lists one record per CDR3 protein. The table has about 560,000 distinct CDR3 sequences, 17% seen once. The sequenced sample consisted of PBMCs or a T cell subset sorted from them (not recorded which). The receptor source for this set is an adult woman who had mild COVID-19 (a few samples of this study predate the infection). Cell type and time point are not known.

The genes are TRBV24-1 and TRBJ2-2, with 8 bases lining up with TRBD1. There are 14 residues in the CDR3. The V segment lost 4 bases and the J segment 6 bases; nucleotides outside the gene matches: 3. The germline V gene encodes CDR1 KGHDR and CDR2 SFDVKD. The CDR3 protein is CATSEGQAAGELFF. CDR3 sequence (DNA): TGTGCCACCAGTGAGGGACAGGCGGCCGGGGAGCTGTTTTTT.

This clonotype was found a few times. The chain joins TRBV19 to TRBJ2-7, with D possibly TRBD1 on 5 matching bases. The CDR3 has 13 amino acids. Germline values: CDR1 LNHDA, CDR2 SQIVND (reference sequence). Trimming stripped 3 bases from V and 2 bases from J, with 8 bases between. Written as DNA, the CDR3 is TGTGCCAGTAGTATCGCAGGGACCTACGAGCAGTACTTC. Residues: CASSIAGTYEQYF.

This clonotype was counted only a few times. The CDR3 nucleotides are TGCGCCAGCAGCTTGGTTGGGACTAGCGGGGGCAGCACAGATACGCAGTATTTT. The encoded protein is CASSLVGTSGGSTDTQYF. The chain couples TRBV5-1 to TRBJ2-3, with TRBD2 identical over 14 bases. The CDR3 has 18 residues. Germline V gene data show CDR1 as SGHRS and CDR2 as YFSETQ. J gave up 0 bases and V 0 bases, and 3 bases lay outside the gene matches.

This clonotype was seen a few times. The chain combines TRBV28 with TRBJ2-1, with 12 bases identical to TRBD2. This CDR3 contains 16 residues. Trimming at V came to 8 bases and at J to 0 bases, leaving 5 bases not matched to a gene. Germline loops: CDR1 MDHEN, CDR2 SYDVKM. The CDR3 DNA reads TGTGCCAGCCGGCTAGCGGGGGGGGCCTCCTACAATGAGCAGTTCTTC. Residues: CASRLAGGASYNEQFF.

The table lists this clonotype with a few counts. The chain has TRBV7-9 and TRBJ1-3; 7 bases map to TRBD1. From germline, CDR1 is SEHNR and CDR2 FQNEAQ (reference sequence). The V and J ends lost 7 bases and 2 bases, in that order; junction bases with no gene match: 8. This CDR3 is 15 amino acids long. As DNA, the CDR3 is TGTGCCAGCACCTTGACGACAGGGCCTGGAAACACCATATATTTT. It specifies CASTLTTGPGNTIYF.

The genes are TRBV6-6 and TRBJ2-2, with 8 positions matching TRBD1. This CDR3 spans 17 amino acids. From germline, CDR1 is MNHNY and CDR2 SVGAGI (reference sequence). The V gene end was trimmed by 5 bases and the J gene end by 3 bases; junction bases not matched to a gene: 11. CDR3 amino acids: CASSSGSGGMDTGELFF. The CDR3 DNA reads TGTGCCAGCAGTAGTGGGTCAGGGGGCATGGACACCGGGGAGCTGTTTTTT.

This clonotype has only a few counts. This chain uses TRBV7-9 with TRBJ1-1; D gene ambiguous. CDR1 and CDR2 (germline): SEHNR, FQNEAQ (reference sequence). This CDR3 contains 13 residues. Trimming pared 3 bases from V and 3 bases from J, leaving 8 bases between. CDR3 nucleotide sequence: TGTGCCAGCAGCTTCAAAGGCGACACTGAAGCTTTCTTT. Amino acid sequence: CASSFKGDTEAFF.

This clonotype was counted a few times. The V and J genes are TRBV20-1 and TRBJ2-3; a weak D match, TRBD2 (6 bases). Trimming left V 6 bases short and J 4 bases short, with 23 bases between. Germline assignment: CDR1 DFQATT and CDR2 SNEGSKA (reference sequence). The CDR3 contains 16 residues. The CDR3 loop is CSARQSSSGDSDTQYF. CDR3 DNA: TGCAGTGCCCGCCAATCCTCTTCGGGGGACTCAGATACGCAGTATTTT.

The genes are TRBV5-1 and TRBJ2-7; TRBD1 matches at 7 bases. In germline, CDR1 is SGHRS, CDR2 YFSETQ. The CDR3 spans 14 residues. Trimming removed 0 bases from V and 6 bases from J; junction bases left unmatched: 6. The DNA for the CDR3 is TGCGCCAGCAGCTTGGGGAGACAGGGTCGCGAGCAGTACTTC. This translates into CASSLGRQGREQYF.

This clonotype was seen a handful of times. The chain is built from TRBV5-1 and TRBJ1-2; 7 nucleotides line up with TRBD1. This CDR3 has 15 amino acids. With 0 bases clipped from V and 5 bases from J, the junction kept 7 bases outside the gene matches. Germline CDR1 reads SGHRS; CDR2 reads YFSETQ. The CDR3 sequence is CASSLGQGAIYGYTF. The CDR3 DNA sequence: TGCGCCAGCAGCTTGGGACAGGGAGCTATTTATGGCTACACCTTC.

A few counts support this clonotype. The rearrangement joins TRBV7-9 to TRBJ2-7; 9 positions match TRBD1. The CDR3 is 19 residues long. J was trimmed by 3 bases and V by 5 bases; bases with no gene match: 20. The germline gives CDR1 SEHNR, CDR2 FQNEAQ (reference sequence). The CDR3 spells CASSTQPGQGTPYGYEQYF. For the CDR3, the DNA is TGTGCCAGCAGCACACAGCCGGGACAGGGCACACCTTACGGCTACGAGCAGTACTTC.

The J gene is TRBJ1-5, the V gene TRBV25-1; D unresolved. The CDR3 spans 14 residues. CDR1 and CDR2 from the germline V gene are MGHDK and SYGVNS. Trimming stripped 4 bases from V and 3 bases from J, with 10 bases between. CDR3 DNA: TGTGCCAGCAGTGCTGGACTGATCAATCAGCCCCAGCATTTT. Residues: CASSAGLINQPQHF.

V and J are TRBV20-1 and TRBJ2-1; 9 positions match TRBD2. V shed 0 bases and J 9 bases; nucleotides not matched to a gene: 12. The CDR3 length is 16 residues. Germline CDR1 and CDR2: DFQATT and SNEGSKA (reference sequence). DNA for the CDR3: TGCAGTGCTAGAGATCTGGTAGCGGGAGTGGAGAGTGAGCAGTTCTTC. Its translation: CSARDLVAGVESEQFF.

Only a few counts were recorded for this clonotype. V gene TRBV12-3 or TRBV12-4 combines with J gene TRBJ1-4; the D gene is possibly TRBD1 (5 bases). The CDR3 length is 14 residues. The V and J ends lost 5 bases and 13 bases respectively, with 20 bases between them. The CDR3 sequence: CASSRPRDATTLFF. The DNA for the CDR3 is TGTGCCAGCAGTCGCCCCCGGGACGCTACAACACTGTTTTTT.

This clonotype was recorded at least ten times. The chain joins TRBV12-3 or TRBV12-4 to TRBJ2-5; 7 positions match TRBD1. This CDR3 is 14 amino acids long. J lost 2 bases, V lost 6 bases, and 6 bases had no gene match. CDR3 in amino acids: CASRITGEQETQYF. The CDR3 region has the DNA TGTGCCAGCAGAATAACAGGGGAACAAGAGACCCAGTACTTC.

This clonotype turned up a few times. V usage is TRBV5-1 and J usage is TRBJ2-2; TRBD2 matches 7 bases. This CDR3 has 17 amino acids. V shed 4 bases, J shed 3 bases, and the junction held 12 bases outside the gene matches. Germline CDR1 reads SGHRS; CDR2 reads YFSETQ. The CDR3 DNA reads TGCGCCAGCAGCGTCATACCGGGACTAAGGGACACCGGGGAGCTGTTTTTT. As protein: CASSVIPGLRDTGELFF.

This clonotype was counted at least ten times. This chain joins TRBV27 and TRBJ2-5; no clear D. Deletions cut 6 bases from V and 5 bases from J, with 13 bases between. The CDR3 is 13 residues long. Germline loops: CDR1 MNHEY, CDR2 SMNVEV (reference sequence). The CDR3 DNA reads TGTGCCAGCAGCCCGGGTTCAAGGGAGACCCAGTACTTC. Amino acids: CASSPGSRETQYF.

This clonotype showed up many times. Sequence at one end of the junction differs from germline and may be a read error. This chain connects TRBV6-2 or TRBV6-3 to TRBJ1-1, with TRBD1 matching 10 bases. Germline assignment: CDR1 MNHEY and CDR2 SVGEGT. The length of the CDR3 is 13 residues. DNA for the CDR3: TGTGCCAGCAGTGACCCGGGACAGGGGAAGTGGAACTTT. Protein product: CASSDPGQGKWNF.

The rearrangement joins TRBV6-2 or TRBV6-3 to TRBJ1-5; D gene uncertain. This CDR3 contains 15 residues. The ends were cut back, 4 bases at V and 0 bases at J, with 10 bases in the middle. Germline CDR1 MNHEY, CDR2 SVGEGT. CDR3 region: CASSSPGVSNQPQHF. The CDR3, as DNA: TGTGCCAGCAGTTCACCAGGAGTTAGCAATCAGCCCCAGCATTTT.

This clonotype was seen a handful of times. The genes are TRBV7-3 and TRBJ1-5; D may be TRBD1 (6 bases). V was trimmed by 4 bases and J by 5 bases, leaving 18 bases between them. Germline V gene lookup returns CDR1 SGHTA and CDR2 FQGTGA. This CDR3 spans 16 amino acids. CDR3 sequence: CASSSKNRVGDQPQHF. The CDR3 region has the DNA TGTGCCAGCAGCTCAAAAAACAGGGTTGGGGATCAGCCCCAGCATTTT. Full variable domain (outside the CDR3, taken from reference TRBV7-3 and TRBJ1-5): GAGVSQTPSNKVTEKGKYVELRCDPISGHTALYWYRQSLGQGPEFLIYFQGTGAADDSGLPNDRFFAVRPEGSVSTLKIQRTERGDSAVYLCASSSKNRVGDQPQHFGDGTRLSIL.

In its sample, this clonotype was seen a few times. The chain links TRBV29-1 to TRBJ2-7, with TRBD1 matching 8 bases. The V gene's germline CDR1 is SQVTM and CDR2 ANQGSEA. This CDR3 contains 14 residues. V lost 4 bases and J lost 5; bases outside the gene matches: 10. The CDR3 here is CSVVSLDREDEQYF. CDR3 nucleotides: TGCAGCGTTGTATCCTTGGACAGGGAGGACGAGCAGTACTTC.

This clonotype was seen more than once but under ten times. This chain links TRBV5-5 with TRBJ2-7; D is perhaps TRBD1 (5 bases). V lost 4 bases and J 6 bases, leaving 14 bases between the germline ends. This CDR3 is 13 amino acids long. Germline V gene data show CDR1 as SGHKS and CDR2 as YYEKEE (reference sequence). Written as DNA, the CDR3 is TGTGCCAGCAGCCCCCGACAGATAAGCGAGCAGTACTTC. The encoded protein is CASSPRQISEQYF.

This clonotype was counted a single time. At one end, the junction sequence differs from germline, possibly due to a read error. This sequence joins TRBV12-3 or TRBV12-4 and TRBJ2-4, with 8 bases identical to TRBD2. The CDR3 covers 16 residues. DNA for the CDR3: TGTACCAGCAGTCCTAATAGCGGGGAAGCCAAAAACATTCAGTACTTC. Translated, it gives CTSSPNSGEAKNIQYF.

This clonotype was recorded only once. This chain joins TRBV7-9 and TRBJ2-3; a weak D match, TRBD1 (6 bases). CDR1 is SEHNR, CDR2 FQNEAQ, per germline (reference sequence). The CDR3 runs 13 residues. The V end was cut by 5 bases, the J end by 6 bases, with 12 bases between. DNA of the CDR3: TGTGCCAGCAGCCGCGACCAGGGGGATACGCAGTATTTT. It translates to CASSRDQGDTQYF.

At least ten counts were recorded for this clonotype. J is TRBJ1-2 and V is TRBV7-2; D might be TRBD1 (5 bases). With 0 bases removed from V and 4 bases from J, the gap between germline ends came to 6 bases. The CDR3 has 13 residues. CDR1 is SGHTA, CDR2 FQGNSA, per germline. In nucleotides, the CDR3 is TGTGCCAGCAGCTTAGCAGGGACCTATGGCTACACCTTC. Amino acids: CASSLAGTYGYTF.

This clonotype was picked up a small number of times. This chain joins TRBV29-1 and TRBJ2-3, with TRBD2 identical over 7 bases. With V trimmed by 7 bases and J by 2 bases, 9 bases remained unmatched. This CDR3 spans 14 amino acids. Germline V lookup: CDR1 SQVTM, CDR2 ANQGSEA. For the CDR3, the DNA is TGCAGCGCTGGGGACTACTTGAACACAGATACGCAGTATTTT. Its translation is CSAGDYLNTDTQYF.

The CDR3 nucleotides are TGCGCCAGCAGCTGGGGACAGGGTACTGAAGCTTTCTTT. Its translation: CASSWGQGTEAFF. The J gene is TRBJ1-1, the V gene TRBV5-1; the match to TRBD1 covers 9 bases. The CDR3 covers 13 residues. Germline V gene lookup returns CDR1 SGHRS and CDR2 YFSETQ. The junction had 2 bases not matched to a gene; V was cut back by 3 bases and J by 5 bases.

This clonotype was observed a few times. V and J are TRBV24-1 and TRBJ2-1; no firm D call. CDR1 and CDR2 (germline): KGHDR, SFDVKD. CDR3 length: 13 amino acids. V shed 5 bases and J shed 8 bases, with 12 bases lying between them. The CDR3 loop is CATSVDGWDEQFF. The DNA of the CDR3 is TGTGCCACCAGTGTTGACGGGTGGGATGAGCAGTTCTTC.